This T cell receptor (beta chain) is from a study of early T cells in non-severe SARS-CoV-2 infection. This CDR3 comprises 12 residues. Germline V gene sequence: CDR1 MNHNS, CDR2 SASEGT. Trimming stripped 8 bases from V and 4 bases from J, with 11 bases between. Each CDR3 protein is one row after TCRdb ran MiXCR on the 5' RACE reads. The table includes over 20,000 distinct CDR3 sequences, 5% detected once. The sample consisted of whole blood. The TCR originated in an adult who was a healthcare worker with PCR-confirmed SARS-CoV-2 infection or an uninfected control (not recorded which). The chain links TRBV6-1 to TRBJ2-5; either TRBD1 or TRBD2 may fit D (6 bases each). The CDR3 bases are TGTGCCAGCGGCAGGGGAGGAGAGACCCAGTACTTC. Its translation is CASGRGGETQYF.